This TCR beta chain was documented in a study of T cells in Graves' hyperthyroidism and ophthalmopathy (dated by TCRdb to the late 2010s). In terms of the full investigation: Peripheral blood was sampled at the time of initial diagnosis, prior to any treatment. The paper reports TCR Vbeta CDR3 sequencing of over 120 peripheral blood samples: approximately 41 ophthalmopathy, around 80 hyperthyroidism and approximately 17 progressor patients. An independent validation cohort of under 20 hyperthyroidism patients and roughly 16 patients who later progressed to ophthalmopathy tested prospective prediction of ophthalmopathy. Once sampling was done, hyperthyroidism patients were given methimazole at a starting dose of 30 mg daily, whereas ophthalmopathy patients were given high-dose intravenous methylprednisolone. To identify TCR V-J signatures that set the groups apart, the researchers used a discovery cohort of 100 patients, made up of approximately 43 with Graves' ophthalmopathy and 57 with stable Graves' hyperthyroidism. The approximately 100 discovery patients were divided at random into training and test sets in a 7:3 ratio. In several Graves' hyperthyroidism patients, the study also compared T-cell repertoires from thyroid tissue with T-cell repertoires from blood.

CDR1 and CDR2 are drawn from the germline V gene: MNHNS, SASEGT. The CDR3 starts with the cysteine, ends with the phenylalanine, and has 14 residues. Here the CDR3 DNA is all that survives: 42 bases in frame from base 1. The trim is 6 bases for V and 4 bases for J, with a gap of 16 bases between the germline ends. In the ophthalmopathy patients, disease was moderately to severely active, with a Clinical Activity Score of 3 or more, a NOSPECS grade of 4 or more, and a duration of less than 3 months. Patients with uncontrolled infections, other autoimmune diseases, pregnancy or lactation were excluded. Diagnoses were established on the basis of clinical symptoms, serum thyroxine and TRAb, thyroid ultrasound, and orbital computed tomography. Ficoll-Paque density gradient centrifugation was used to isolate PBMCs from around 10 ml of fresh peripheral blood. Total RNA was extracted with Trizol reagent, and quality was checked on an Agilent 2100 Bioanalyzer.

At least ten counts were recorded for this clonotype. The antigen it binds to is not known. No base-level quality is on record; no much larger clone is a single base apart. The TCR beta CDR3 regions were amplified from the RNA transcripts. A first-round RT-PCR of the TCR CDR3 used the HTBI primer set with the Qiagen OneStep RT-PCR kit. The libraries were constructed in a second round of multiplex PCR and then size-selected and purified. Sequencing of the libraries was done on an Illumina HiSeq2000 using paired-end 100 bp reads. The source study handled its data this way. SOAPnuke was used to process the raw data, with reads discarded if the reads contained adapters or uncalled bases, had a mean Phred below 15, or lacked an exact constant-primer or identifier match. COPE v1.2.5 was used to merge the high-quality paired reads, and each unique nucleotide sequence was defined as a clonotype. MiTCR v1.1 was used to align clonotypes to the IMGT TRBV, TRBD and TRBJ reference segments. The analysis was restricted to V-J combinations with a frequency above 0.0001, which together covered 99% to 99.2% of the repertoires. A TCS score was defined as the ratio between F50 (clonal expansion) and ExV (chaos), using BLOSUM62-based TCRdist between CDR3 peptides within each V-J. Welch's t-statistics and random forest reduced fewer than 550 V-J features to under 15, which were used in a naive Bayes classifier (R e1071). TCRdb ran its own pipeline on the public reads, namely fastp trimming at Q25 and MiXCR clone calling, and kept in-frame beta chains. Records with the same CDR3 protein are collapsed into one entry carrying the most frequent genes and DNA. For this entry, the V and J calls and clone size follow TCRdb and not the study's own pipeline. Recorded for this sample are almost 350,000 distinct CDR3 sequences; around 18% of them occurred a single time. Around a sixth of the sample rests with the top ten.

Overall study outcomes, separate from this receptor: A model built on a 13 V-J signature distinguished ophthalmopathy from stable hyperthyroidism, reaching 85% to 90% sensitivity and under 84% specificity in cross-validation and 80%/75% in testing. In validation, progression to ophthalmopathy was predicted by the model with approximately 67% sensitivity and just over 72% specificity, a median of about 6.8 months before onset. Sample size was not statistically predetermined, and blinding of investigators to group allocation was not performed. Most expanded thyroid clonotypes (frequency above 0.001) were also found in blood, which suggests that blood repertoires may mirror thyroid immune responses.

This chain is built from TRBV6-1 and TRBJ2-7; the D gene lacks a confident call. This TCR derives from a woman aged 40 to 50 with Graves' ophthalmopathy. The sample was blood. The sequence in DNA is TGTGCCAGCAGGAAGAGGATCTATGTGTACGAGCAGTACTTC. It is translated as CASRKRIYVYEQYF.